This T cell receptor (beta chain) was identified during a study of tissue T cells after allogeneic stem cell transplantation. Remarks on this clone: No antigen is known for it.

Study results and limitations: Anatomically similar tissues had similar TCR repertoires within each patient.

Trimming cost V 5 bases and J 8 bases, with 13 bases left between them. There are 13 residues in the CDR3. CDR1 and CDR2 from the germline V gene are LNHDA and SQIVND (reference sequence). Sequenced by immunoSEQ multiplex PCR; TCRdb stores in-frame clones only, minus some. The profile shows more than 9,000 clones, 60% to 80% of them singletons. The chain couples TRBV19 to TRBJ2-4, with D tentatively TRBD1 (5 bases). Sample: tissue from the stomach, taken at autopsy. The TCR sequence derives from a male donor older than 55 with lung cancer. This chain's CDR3 is CASSSRVWDIQYF. CDR3 DNA: TGTGCCAGTAGTTCCAGGGTGTGGGACATTCAGTACTTC.